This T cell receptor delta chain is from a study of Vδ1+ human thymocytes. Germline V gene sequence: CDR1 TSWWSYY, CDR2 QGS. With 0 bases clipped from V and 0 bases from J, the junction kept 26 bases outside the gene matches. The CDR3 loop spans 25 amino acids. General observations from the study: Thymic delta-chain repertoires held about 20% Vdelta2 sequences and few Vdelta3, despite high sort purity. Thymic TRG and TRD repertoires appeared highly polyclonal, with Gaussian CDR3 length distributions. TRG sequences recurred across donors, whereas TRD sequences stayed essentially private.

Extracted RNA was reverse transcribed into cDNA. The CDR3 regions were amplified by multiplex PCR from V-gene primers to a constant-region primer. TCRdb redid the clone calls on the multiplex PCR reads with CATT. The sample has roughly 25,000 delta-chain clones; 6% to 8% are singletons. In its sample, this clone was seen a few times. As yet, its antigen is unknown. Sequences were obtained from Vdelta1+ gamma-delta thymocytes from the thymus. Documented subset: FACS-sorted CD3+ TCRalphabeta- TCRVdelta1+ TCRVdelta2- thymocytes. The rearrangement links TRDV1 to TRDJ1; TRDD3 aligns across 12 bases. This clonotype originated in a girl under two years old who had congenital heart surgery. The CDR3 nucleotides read TGTGCTCTTGGGGAACTTACAGGTTCTTTCCACTGGGGGATACACCGTTCTCCCCACACCGATAAACTCATCTTT. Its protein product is CALGELTGSFHWGIHRSPHTDKLIF.